These 20 T cell receptor beta chains were all obtained from the same sample, sequenced in a study of blood T cell repertoires in COVID-19. Clones were sequenced by immunoSEQ multiplex PCR, and TCRdb holds only the in-frame ones, with some missing. Of 120,000 to 150,000 clones listed, around 87% are singletons. Sequencing was done on a sample of PBMCs or T cells enriched from blood (not recorded which). The receptors were gathered from a woman in her twenties or thirties with acute COVID-19.

CDR3 residues: CASLPPSTPDRGHGYTF. The CDR3, as DNA: TGTGCAAGTCTTCCACCATCTACCCCGGACAGGGGCCATGGCTACACCTTC. The rearrangement joins TRBV12-2 to TRBJ1-2; the table's D call, TRBD1, was not checked against the DNA. TRBV12-2 is shown as a pseudogene. This CDR3 region has 17 residues.

This clone has just one count. This chain connects TRBV19 to TRBJ1-2; D unclear. Germline CDR1 LNHDA, CDR2 SQIVND (reference sequence). This CDR3 has 13 residues. V lost 4 bases and J lost 5, with 11 bases in between. In DNA form, the CDR3 reads TGTGCCAGTAGTAGAGGCAGTTCATATGGCTACACCTTC. It yields the protein CASSRGSSYGYTF.

This clone was detected once. The genes are TRBV30 and TRBJ1-1; a weak D match, TRBD1 (5 bases). Germline V lookup: CDR1 GTSNPN, CDR2 SVGIG (reference sequence). The CDR3 has 12 amino acids. V was shortened by 4 bases and J by 4 bases, with 10 bases between the two germline ends. The CDR3 DNA reads as TGTGCCTGGACACCCGGGGGCACTGAAGCTTTCTTT. Translated: CAWTPGGTEAFF.

This clone was observed a single time. This chain uses TRBV7-9 with TRBJ1-2, with 7 bases identical to TRBD1. Germline CDR1 reads SEHNR; CDR2 reads FQNEAQ (reference sequence). CDR3 length equals 14 residues. V lost 3 bases, J lost 6 bases, and 7 bases stayed unmatched. DNA of the CDR3: TGTGCCAGCAGCTTTGGAGGGGGCGCGGATGGCTACACCTTC. Amino acid sequence: CASSFGGGADGYTF.

The chain has TRBV24-1 and TRBJ1-4, with D maybe TRBD1 (5 bases). There are 15 residues in the CDR3. V lost 2 bases and J 7 bases, leaving 13 bases between the germline ends. Germline V gives CDR1 KGHDR, CDR2 SFDVKD. This CDR3 is CATSDSRGLGEKLFF. CDR3 nucleotide sequence: TGTGCCACCAGTGATTCCCGGGGACTCGGTGAAAAACTGTTTTTT.

CDR3 protein: CASSPGLAVNTGELFF. The DNA of the CDR3 is TGTGCCAGTAGCCCCGGACTAGCGGTAAACACCGGGGAGCTGTTTTTT. The V gene is TRBV19, the J gene TRBJ2-2, with TRBD2 matching over 10 bases. V was pared by 6 bases and J by 2 bases, with 6 bases of the junction left unmatched. CDR3 length: 16 amino acids. The germline gives CDR1 LNHDA, CDR2 SQIVND (reference sequence). Based on the CDR3 plus reference TRBV19 and TRBJ2-2, the full variable domain is DGGITQSPKYLFRKEGQNVTLSCEQNLNHDAMYWYRQDPGQGLRLIYYSQIVNDFQKGDIAEGYSVSREKKESFPLTVTSAQKNPTAFYLCASSPGLAVNTGELFFGEGSRLTVL.

The J gene is TRBJ1-5, the V gene TRBV6-1; 9 nucleotides line up with TRBD1. V was clipped by 4 bases and J by 2 bases; unmatched bases: 6. There are 16 residues in the CDR3. Germline V gene lookup returns CDR1 MNHNS and CDR2 SASEGT. The CDR3 DNA reads as TGTGCCAGCAGTGTACAACAGGGGGCTGGCAATCAGCCCCAGCATTTT. As protein: CASSVQQGAGNQPQHF.

The J gene is TRBJ1-4, the V gene TRBV28; tentative D call: TRBD1 (5 bases). Trimming took 3 bases from V and 8 from J, leaving 16 bases between them. The CDR3 consists of 15 residues. Looked up from germline, CDR1 is MDHEN and CDR2 is SYDVKM. In DNA, the CDR3 is TGTGCCAGCAGTTTGGAGGGTCAGGGCCAGGAAAAACTGTTTTTT. It translates to CASSLEGQGQEKLFF.

The chain combines TRBV10-3 with TRBJ2-5; 8 nucleotides line up with TRBD2. The CDR3 sequence is 17 residues long. Per germline, CDR1 ENHRY and CDR2 SYGVKD. V dropped 8 bases and J dropped 5; count of bases not matched to a gene: 19. CDR3 sequence (DNA): TGTGCCATCGCCCCGGAGAACGGGAGGGCCTCAGGGGAGACCCAGTACTTC. Translating it yields CAIAPENGRASGETQYF.

The chain carries TRBV28 and TRBJ1-1, with unresolved D. V was cut by 8 bases and J by 0 bases, with 16 bases left in between. Germline CDR1 and CDR2: MDHEN and SYDVKM. This CDR3 region has 15 residues. In DNA, the CDR3 is TGTGCCAGCCCCCCCTCTGGGCAACTGAACACTGAAGCTTTCTTT. It encodes CASPPSGQLNTEAFF. Supplemented by reference TRBV28 and TRBJ1-1, the full variable domain reads DVKVTQSSRYLVKRTGEKVFLECVQDMDHENMFWYRQDPGLGLRLIYFSYDVKMKEKGDIPEGYSVSREKKERFSLILESASTNQTSMYLCASPPSGQLNTEAFFGQGTRLTVV.

The chain has TRBV27 and TRBJ1-2; a possible D gene is TRBD1 (6 bases). The CDR3 covers 17 residues. The germline gives CDR1 MNHEY, CDR2 SMNVEV (reference sequence). The V gene lost 3 bases and the J gene lost 2 bases, with 19 bases spanning the gap. In DNA, the CDR3 is TGTGCCAGCAGTTTGACCCCCCCTTCACAGGGCAACTATGGCTACACCTTC. Encoded protein: CASSLTPPSQGNYGYTF.

The chain couples TRBV5-1 to TRBJ2-5; 9 bases match TRBD1. The CDR3 runs 17 residues. J lost 3 bases, V lost 0 bases, and 9 bases had no gene match. Looked up from germline, CDR1 is SGHRS and CDR2 is YFSETQ. The CDR3 sequence is CASSLGVWDREKETQYF. CDR3 coding DNA: TGCGCCAGCAGCTTGGGAGTTTGGGACAGGGAGAAAGAGACCCAGTACTTC.

The chain joins TRBV12-5 to TRBJ2-7; TRBD2 might be the D (6 bases). CDR3 length equals 14 residues. Germline lookup yields CDR1 LGHNT and CDR2 FRNRAP. Trimming cost V 8 bases and J 5 bases, with 19 bases left between them. The CDR3 DNA is TGTGCTAGTTCTCCGGGACTCCAAATCCACGAGCAGTACTTC. Amino acids: CASSPGLQIHEQYF.

This sequence joins TRBV7-2 and TRBJ2-1; 7 nucleotides line up with TRBD2. Trimming removed 6 bases from V and 6 bases from J; junction bases left unmatched: 14. This CDR3 is built from 16 residues. Germline CDR1 reads SGHTA; CDR2 reads FQGNSA. CDR3 sequence: CASSRERGKVGNEQFF. The DNA of the CDR3 is TGTGCCAGCAGTAGGGAGCGGGGAAAGGTCGGCAATGAGCAGTTCTTC.

The genes are TRBV19 and TRBJ1-1, with D tentatively TRBD1 (6 bases). Germline loops: CDR1 LNHDA, CDR2 SQIVND (reference sequence). Deletions cut 6 bases from V and 11 bases from J, with 22 bases between. This CDR3 is built from 14 residues. The CDR3 DNA reads TGTGCCAGTAGCGCAATAGGGGGAAGGGTGTGGGCTTTCTTT. Its protein product is CASSAIGGRVWAFF.

The V and J genes are TRBV29-1 and TRBJ1-1; D perhaps matches TRBD1 (5 bases). Germline CDR1 reads SQVTM; CDR2 reads ANQGSEA. This CDR3 is 13 amino acids long. V was shortened by 5 bases and J by 1 base, with 11 bases between the two germline ends. CDR3 sequence reads: CSVSRQGNTEAFF. The DNA for the CDR3 is TGCAGCGTTTCGAGGCAGGGGAACACTGAAGCTTTCTTT.

V is TRBV6-2 or TRBV6-3 and J is TRBJ1-1; no reliable D call. From germline, CDR1 is MNHEY and CDR2 SVGEGT. The ends were cut back, 2 bases at V and 8 bases at J, with 6 bases in the middle. The CDR3 has 11 residues. The CDR3 region is CASSYLLEAFF. Written as DNA, the CDR3 is TGTGCCAGCAGTTACCTCTTGGAAGCTTTCTTT.

A few counts support this clone. The chain carries TRBV28 and TRBJ1-2; no definite D call. Germline CDR1 MDHEN, CDR2 SYDVKM. The ends were cut back, 6 bases at V and 1 base at J, with 9 bases in the middle. This CDR3 is 13 amino acids long. The CDR3 bases are TGTGCCAGCAGACAATTTAATAACTATGGCTACACCTTC. Translating it yields CASRQFNNYGYTF.

This sequence joins TRBV3-1 (or the pseudogene TRBV3-2) and TRBJ1-2, with D possibly TRBD1 on 5 matching bases. V was cut by 3 bases and J by 4 bases, with 9 bases left in between. Germline V gene lookup returns CDR1 LGHDT and CDR2 YNNKEL (reference sequence). CDR3 size: 13 residues. The CDR3 here is CASSQGLGYGYTF. The CDR3 DNA reads TGTGCCAGCAGCCAGGGGCTTGGCTATGGCTACACCTTC.

This clone was counted once. This sequence joins TRBV29-1 and TRBJ2-7; no reliable D call. Germline V CDR1 and CDR2: SQVTM, ANQGSEA. The CDR3 runs 13 residues. V was pared by 6 bases and J by 4 bases, with 16 bases between. Here the CDR3 reads CSVADTGWYEQYF. In DNA form, the CDR3 reads TGCAGCGTGGCCGACACTGGGTGGTACGAGCAGTACTTC.